This T cell receptor (beta chain) was captured by sequencing in a study of blood T cell repertoires in COVID-19. The CDR3 runs 15 residues. Trimming stripped 1 base from V and 1 base from J, with 8 bases between. CDR1 is SGHDT and CDR2 is YYEEEE in the germline V gene. Those enrolled, adults aged 18 to 89 years, came from about two dozen US areas. Recovered participants had two consecutive negative NP/OP PCR tests, healthcare professional clearance, or symptom resolution. The repertoire was sequenced with immunoSEQ multiplex PCR; TCRdb's copy has only in-frame clones and lacks some. Among under 350,000 clones, about 88% were seen once, and the ten largest hold around 2.6%.

This clonotype was sampled from a man aged 55 to 70 who had recovered from COVID-19. The chain joins TRBV5-6 to TRBJ2-2; D unclear. The specimen sequenced was PBMCs or T cells enriched from blood (not recorded which). CDR3 coding DNA: TGTGCCAGCAGCTTGATGGGCGTGAACACCGGGGAGCTGTTTTTT. This sequence encodes CASSLMGVNTGELFF.